This T cell receptor (beta chain) was recorded in a study of blood T cell repertoires in COVID-19. Authors' analysis steps: The assay estimated nucleated cells by amplifying reference gene primers. Clones were sequenced by immunoSEQ multiplex PCR, and TCRdb holds only the in-frame ones, with some missing. The D gene and trimming were derived from the DNA, and the V and J assignments and clone size from that table. The sample has tens of thousands of clones, 60% to 80% seen once. This clone was observed many times. The CDR3 contains 16 residues. V dropped 5 bases and J dropped 5; count of bases not matched to a gene: 5. The V gene's germline CDR1 is MNHEY and CDR2 SVGEGT.

The chain is built from TRBV6-2 or TRBV6-3 and TRBJ2-1; 14 bases map to TRBD2. Sequences were obtained from peripheral blood. The TCR originated in a woman in her sixties or seventies with acute or convalescent COVID-19. The DNA for the CDR3 is TGTGCCAGCAGTCATAAGACTAGCGGGGGGGACAATGAGCAGTTCTTC. It encodes CASSHKTSGGDNEQFF.